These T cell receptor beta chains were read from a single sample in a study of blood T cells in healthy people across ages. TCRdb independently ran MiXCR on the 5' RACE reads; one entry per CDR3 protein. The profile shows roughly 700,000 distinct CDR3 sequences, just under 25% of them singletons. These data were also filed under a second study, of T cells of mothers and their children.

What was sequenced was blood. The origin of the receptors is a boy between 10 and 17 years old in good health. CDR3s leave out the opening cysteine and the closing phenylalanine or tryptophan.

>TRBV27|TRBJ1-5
ASTVGTGARYSNQPQH
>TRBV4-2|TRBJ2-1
ASSSAGGSSYNEQF
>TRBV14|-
ASSQHAEGSYEQY
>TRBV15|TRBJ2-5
ATSNRVGETQY
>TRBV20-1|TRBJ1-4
SGTRPNEKLF
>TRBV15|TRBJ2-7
ATSNGRSYEQY
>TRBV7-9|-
ASSGRTSGTSNEQF
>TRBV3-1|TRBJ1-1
ASSPGTGDYTEAF
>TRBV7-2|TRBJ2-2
ASRGGVAGELF
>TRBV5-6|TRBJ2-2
ASSWGGRNTGELF
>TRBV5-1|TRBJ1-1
ASTSGDRGMNTEAF
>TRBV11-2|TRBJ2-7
ASSSPDRGTYEQY
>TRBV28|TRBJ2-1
ASRHGLVQF
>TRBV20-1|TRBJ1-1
SARGAVNTEAF
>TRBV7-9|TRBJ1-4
ASSPGQATNEKLF
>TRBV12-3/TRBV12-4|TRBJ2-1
ASSLASLPQQF
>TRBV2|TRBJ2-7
ASTRDRGGYEQY
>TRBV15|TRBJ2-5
ATSRVPGETQY
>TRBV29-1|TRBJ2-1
SVDKGISEQF
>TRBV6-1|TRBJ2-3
ASSEALPGAISTDTQY
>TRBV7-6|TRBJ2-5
ASSLLAGKGETQY
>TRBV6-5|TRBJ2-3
ASSSSTSGRGTDTQY
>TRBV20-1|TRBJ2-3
SVRTSGQDTQY
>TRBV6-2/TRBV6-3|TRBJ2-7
ASTRSRTGTYEQY
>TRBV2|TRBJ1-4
ASASQGQGNEKLF
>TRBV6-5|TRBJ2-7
ASSYPKITGGSYEQY
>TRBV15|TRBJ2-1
ATSRDFISGGSNNEQF
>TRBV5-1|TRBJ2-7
ASSQGLAATYEQY
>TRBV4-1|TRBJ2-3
ASSQALADYTDTQY
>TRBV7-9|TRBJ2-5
ASSLVPVQETQY
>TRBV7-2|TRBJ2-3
ASSPGGSADTQY
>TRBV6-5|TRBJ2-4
ASSPGVGKNIQY
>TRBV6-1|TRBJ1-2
ASSETTGASYGYT
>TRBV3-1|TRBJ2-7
ASTGAVSSYEQY
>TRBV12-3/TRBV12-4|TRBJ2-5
ASSFGRGLRETQY
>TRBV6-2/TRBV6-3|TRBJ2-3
ASSYDASLADTQY
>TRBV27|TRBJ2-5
ASSSNSQRGTQY
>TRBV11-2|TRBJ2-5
ASSLIRGPPETQY
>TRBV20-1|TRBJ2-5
SARAGGVETQY
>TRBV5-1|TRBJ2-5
ASAVTSYQETQY
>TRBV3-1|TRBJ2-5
ASSQTGGQAWETQY
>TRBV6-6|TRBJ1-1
AGSYSRGETEAF
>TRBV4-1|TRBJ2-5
ASSQEFWVRRGPETQY
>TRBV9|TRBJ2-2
ASSVDDRGSTGELF
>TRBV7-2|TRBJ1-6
ASSPGTDRLTPLH
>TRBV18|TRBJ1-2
ASSPNHSAGYGYT
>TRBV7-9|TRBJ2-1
ASSSGLGGRNEQF
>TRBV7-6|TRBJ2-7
ASSIELGTSYEQY
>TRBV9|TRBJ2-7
ASSVNRGGEQY
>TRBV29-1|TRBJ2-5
SVEDLRGQGETQY
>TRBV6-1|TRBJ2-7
ASRRGVNYEQY
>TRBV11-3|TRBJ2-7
ASSLDRDSRGVYEQY
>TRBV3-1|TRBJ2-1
ASSGQGANEQF